This section outlines one T cell receptor (beta chain) sequence together with its context. Its specificity is unknown. The data stem from a study of T cells in Graves' hyperthyroidism and ophthalmopathy. Amplification yielded TCR beta CDR3 regions, with RNA transcripts as the source. Researchers ran a first-round RT-PCR on the TCR CDR3 using the HTBI primer set. TCRdb analysed the multiplex PCR reads with MiXCR anew, one entry per CDR3 protein. The repertoire holds around 600,000 distinct CDR3 sequences, with about 45% as singletons. Study-wide results and caveats: Classification by a 13 V-J model distinguished ophthalmopathy from stable hyperthyroidism. The blood repertoire included most of the expanded thyroid clonotypes above 0.001.

This CDR3 has 17 amino acids. Germline V gene sequence: CDR1 DFQATT, CDR2 SNEGSKA (reference sequence). Germline trimming cut 5 bases from V and 6 bases from J; bases unmatched to any gene: 15. Those patients with uncontrolled infection, other autoimmune disease, pregnancy or lactation were excluded. Diagnoses used clinical symptoms, serum thyroxine and TRAb, thyroid ultrasound and orbital computed tomography. Material for sequencing was peripheral blood or thyroid tissue (not recorded which). This chain links TRBV20-1 with TRBJ2-2, with TRBD2 identical over 10 bases. The clonotype comes from an adult man with Graves' disease, either hyperthyroidism or ophthalmopathy (not recorded which). The CDR3 here is CSAEPLGSGRASGELFF. In DNA form, the CDR3 reads TGCAGTGCTGAACCCCTTGGGAGCGGGAGGGCCTCCGGGGAGCTGTTTTTT.